The T cell receptor beta chain under discussion was sequenced for a study of CD8 T cells in ankylosing spondylitis. TCRdb itself ran the 5' RACE reads through MiXCR, one entry per CDR3 protein. This sample has about 300,000 distinct CDR3 sequences, with roughly 11% found just once. This CDR3 is 14 amino acids long. The trim removed 4 bases at V and 14 bases at J, leaving 13 bases unmatched. Germline V lookup: CDR1 SGHKS, CDR2 YYEKEE (reference sequence). This clonotype was counted a few times. This TCR came from a female donor with ankylosing spondylitis or in good health (not recorded which). The sample taken for sequencing was blood, either unsorted or a sorted T cell fraction (not recorded which). The chain is built from TRBV5-5 and TRBJ2-1, with 9 bases aligning to TRBD1. CDR3 protein: CASSLDRGDPIEFF. The CDR3 nucleotides read TGTGCCAGCAGCCTGGACAGGGGAGACCCAATCGAGTTCTTC.